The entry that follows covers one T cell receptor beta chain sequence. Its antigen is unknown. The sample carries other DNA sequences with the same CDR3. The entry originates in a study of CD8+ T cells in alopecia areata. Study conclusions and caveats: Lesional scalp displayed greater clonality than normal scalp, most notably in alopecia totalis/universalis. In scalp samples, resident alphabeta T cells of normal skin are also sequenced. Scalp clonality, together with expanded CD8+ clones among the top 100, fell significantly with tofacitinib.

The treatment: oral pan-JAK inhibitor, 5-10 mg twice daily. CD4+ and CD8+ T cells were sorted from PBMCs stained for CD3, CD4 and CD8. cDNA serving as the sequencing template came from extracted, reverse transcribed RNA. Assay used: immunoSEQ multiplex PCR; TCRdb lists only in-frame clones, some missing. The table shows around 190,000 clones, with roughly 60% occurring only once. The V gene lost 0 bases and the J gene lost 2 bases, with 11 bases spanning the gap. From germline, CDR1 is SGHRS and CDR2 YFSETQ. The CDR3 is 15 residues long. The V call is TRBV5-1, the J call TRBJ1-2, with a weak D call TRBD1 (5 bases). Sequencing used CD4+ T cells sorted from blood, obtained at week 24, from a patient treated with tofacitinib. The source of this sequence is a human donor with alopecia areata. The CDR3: CASSLGDGPNYGYTF. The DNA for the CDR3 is TGCGCCAGCAGCTTGGGGGACGGACCGAACTATGGCTACACCTTC.